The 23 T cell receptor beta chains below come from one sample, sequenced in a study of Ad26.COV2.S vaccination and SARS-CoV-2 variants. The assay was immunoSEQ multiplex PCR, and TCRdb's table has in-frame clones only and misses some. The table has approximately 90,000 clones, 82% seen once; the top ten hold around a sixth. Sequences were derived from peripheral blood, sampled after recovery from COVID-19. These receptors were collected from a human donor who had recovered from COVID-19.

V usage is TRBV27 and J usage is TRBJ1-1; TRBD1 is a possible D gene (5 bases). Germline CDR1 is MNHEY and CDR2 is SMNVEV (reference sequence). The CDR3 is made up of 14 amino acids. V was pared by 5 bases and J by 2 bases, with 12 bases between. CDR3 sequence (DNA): TGTGCCAGCAGTCCATCGGGGGACAACACTGAAGCTTTCTTT. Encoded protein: CASSPSGDNTEAFF.

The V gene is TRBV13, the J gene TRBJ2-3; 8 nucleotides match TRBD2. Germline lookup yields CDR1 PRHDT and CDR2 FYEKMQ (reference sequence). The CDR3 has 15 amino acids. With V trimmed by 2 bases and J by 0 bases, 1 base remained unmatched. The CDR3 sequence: CASSLQRGSTDTQYF. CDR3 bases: TGTGCCAGCAGCTTACAGCGGGGGAGCACAGATACGCAGTATTTT. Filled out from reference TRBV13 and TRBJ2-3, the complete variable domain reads AAGVIQSPRHLIKEKRETATLKCYPIPRHDTVYWYQQGPGQDPQFLISFYEKMQSDKGSIPDRFSAQQFSDYHSELNMSSLELGDSALYFCASSLQRGSTDTQYFGPGTRLTVL.

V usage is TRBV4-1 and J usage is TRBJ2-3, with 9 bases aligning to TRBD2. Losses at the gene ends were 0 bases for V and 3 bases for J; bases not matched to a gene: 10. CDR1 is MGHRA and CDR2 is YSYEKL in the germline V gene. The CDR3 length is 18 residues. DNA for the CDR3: TGCGCCAGCAGCCAAGATGATGCGGGAGGGGATTATACAGATACGCAGTATTTT. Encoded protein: CASSQDDAGGDYTDTQYF.

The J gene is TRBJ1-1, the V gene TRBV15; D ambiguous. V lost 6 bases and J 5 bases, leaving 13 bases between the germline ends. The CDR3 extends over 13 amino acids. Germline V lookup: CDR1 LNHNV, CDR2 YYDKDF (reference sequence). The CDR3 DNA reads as TGTGCCACCAGTACAGTGGGATCAACTGAAGCTTTCTTT. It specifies CATSTVGSTEAFF.

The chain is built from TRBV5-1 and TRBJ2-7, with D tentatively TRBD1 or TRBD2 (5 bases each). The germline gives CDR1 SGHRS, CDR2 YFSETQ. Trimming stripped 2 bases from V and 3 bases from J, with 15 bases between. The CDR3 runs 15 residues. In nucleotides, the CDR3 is TGCGCCAGCAGCTTTGACCGGGACCCCCTCTACGAGCAGTACTTC. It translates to CASSFDRDPLYEQYF.

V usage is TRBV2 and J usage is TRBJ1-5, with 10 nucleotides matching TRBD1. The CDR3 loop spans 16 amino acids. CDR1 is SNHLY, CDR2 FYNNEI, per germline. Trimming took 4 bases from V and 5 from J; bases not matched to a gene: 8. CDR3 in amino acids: CASSAILGQGDQPQHF. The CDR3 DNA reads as TGTGCCAGCAGTGCTATCCTTGGACAGGGGGATCAGCCCCAGCATTTT.

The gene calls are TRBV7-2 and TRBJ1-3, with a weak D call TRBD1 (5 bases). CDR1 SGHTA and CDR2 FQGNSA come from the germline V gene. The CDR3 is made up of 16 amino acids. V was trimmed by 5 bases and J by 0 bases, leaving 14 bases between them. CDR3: CASSATPGRSGNTIYF. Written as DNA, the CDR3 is TGTGCCAGCAGCGCTACTCCGGGACGCTCTGGAAACACCATATATTTT.

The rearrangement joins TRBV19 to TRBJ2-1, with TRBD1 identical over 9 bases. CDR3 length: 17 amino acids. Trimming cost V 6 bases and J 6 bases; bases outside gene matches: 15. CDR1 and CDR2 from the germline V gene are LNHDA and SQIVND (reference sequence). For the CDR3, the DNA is TGTGCCAGTAGGCCAAGCCCTGGACAGGGGCTTTTCAATGAGCAGTTCTTC. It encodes CASRPSPGQGLFNEQFF.

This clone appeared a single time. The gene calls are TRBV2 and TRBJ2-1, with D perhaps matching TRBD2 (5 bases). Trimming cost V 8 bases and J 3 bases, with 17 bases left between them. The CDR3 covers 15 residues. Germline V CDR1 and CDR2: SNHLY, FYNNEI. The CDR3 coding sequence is TGTGCCAGCTCAGCAGCAGCGGCGGGCTACAATGAGCAGTTCTTC. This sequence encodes CASSAAAAGYNEQFF.

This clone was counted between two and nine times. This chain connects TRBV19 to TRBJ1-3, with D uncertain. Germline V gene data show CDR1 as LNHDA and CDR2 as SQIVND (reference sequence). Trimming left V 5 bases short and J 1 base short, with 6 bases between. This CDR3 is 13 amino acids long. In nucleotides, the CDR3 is TGTGCCAGTAGTCCGTTTTCTGGAAACACCATATATTTT. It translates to CASSPFSGNTIYF.

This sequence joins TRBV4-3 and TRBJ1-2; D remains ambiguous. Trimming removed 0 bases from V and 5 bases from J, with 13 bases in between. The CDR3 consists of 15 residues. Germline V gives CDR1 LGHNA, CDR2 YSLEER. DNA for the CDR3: TGCGCCAGCAGCCAAGAGGATCGGTCTTGGTATGGCTACACCTTC. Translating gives CASSQEDRSWYGYTF.

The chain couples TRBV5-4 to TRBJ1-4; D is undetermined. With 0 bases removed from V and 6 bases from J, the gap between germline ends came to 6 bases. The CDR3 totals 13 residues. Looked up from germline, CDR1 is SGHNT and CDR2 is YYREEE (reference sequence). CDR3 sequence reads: CASSLVGDEKLFF. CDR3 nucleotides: TGTGCCAGCAGCTTGGTCGGGGATGAAAAACTGTTTTTT.

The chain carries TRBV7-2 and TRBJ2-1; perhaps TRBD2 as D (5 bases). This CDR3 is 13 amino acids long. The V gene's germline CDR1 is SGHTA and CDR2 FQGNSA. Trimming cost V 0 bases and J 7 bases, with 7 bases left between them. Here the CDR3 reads CASSLATGNEQFF. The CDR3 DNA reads TGTGCCAGCAGCTTAGCGACGGGGAATGAGCAGTTCTTC. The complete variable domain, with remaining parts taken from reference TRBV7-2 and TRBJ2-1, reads GAGVSQSPSNKVTEKGKDVELRCDPISGHTALYWYRQSLGQGLEFLIYFQGNSAPDKSGLPSDRFSAERTGGSVSTLTIQRTQQEDSAVYLCASSLATGNEQFFGPGTRLTVL.

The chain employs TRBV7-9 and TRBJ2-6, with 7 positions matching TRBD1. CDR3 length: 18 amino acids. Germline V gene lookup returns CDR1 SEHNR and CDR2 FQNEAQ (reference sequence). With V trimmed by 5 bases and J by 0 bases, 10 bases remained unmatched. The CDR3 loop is CASSPDRTGFSGANVLTF. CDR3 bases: TGTGCCAGCAGCCCGGATCGGACAGGCTTCTCTGGGGCCAACGTCCTGACTTTC.

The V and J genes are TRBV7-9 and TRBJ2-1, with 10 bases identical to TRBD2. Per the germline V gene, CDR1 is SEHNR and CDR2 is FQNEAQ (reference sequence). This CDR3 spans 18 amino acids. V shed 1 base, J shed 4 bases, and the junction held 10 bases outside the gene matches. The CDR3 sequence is CASSLGTLAGVGYNEQFF. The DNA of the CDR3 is TGTGCCAGCAGCTTAGGAACGCTAGCGGGAGTCGGGTACAATGAGCAGTTCTTC. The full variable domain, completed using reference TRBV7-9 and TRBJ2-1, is DTGVSQNPRHKITKRGQNVTFRCDPISEHNRLYWYRQTLGQGPEFLTYFQNEAQLEKSRLLSDRFSAERPKGSFSTLEIQRTEQGDSAMYLCASSLGTLAGVGYNEQFFGPGTRLTVL.

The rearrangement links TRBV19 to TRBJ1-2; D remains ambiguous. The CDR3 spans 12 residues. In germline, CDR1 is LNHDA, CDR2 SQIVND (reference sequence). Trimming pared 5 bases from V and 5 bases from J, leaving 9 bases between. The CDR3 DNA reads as TGTGCCAGTAGTGTGACGGGGTATGGCTACACCTTC. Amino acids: CASSVTGYGYTF.

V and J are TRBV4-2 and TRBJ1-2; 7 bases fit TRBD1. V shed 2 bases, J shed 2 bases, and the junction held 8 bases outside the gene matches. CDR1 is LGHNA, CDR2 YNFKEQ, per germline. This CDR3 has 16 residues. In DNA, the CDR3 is TGTGCCAGCAGCCAAAGTTGGACAGGAGTGAACTATGGCTACACCTTC. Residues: CASSQSWTGVNYGYTF.

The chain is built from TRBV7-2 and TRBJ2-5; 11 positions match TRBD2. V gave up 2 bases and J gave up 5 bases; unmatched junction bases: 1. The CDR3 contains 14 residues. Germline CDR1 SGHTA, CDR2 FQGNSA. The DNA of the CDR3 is TGTGCCAGCAGCTTATCTAGCGGGAGGGAGACCCAGTACTTC. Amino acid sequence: CASSLSSGRETQYF.

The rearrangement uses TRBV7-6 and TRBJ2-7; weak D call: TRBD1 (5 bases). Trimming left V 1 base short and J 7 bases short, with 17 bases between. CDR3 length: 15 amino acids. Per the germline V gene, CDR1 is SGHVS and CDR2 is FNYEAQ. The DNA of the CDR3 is TGTGCCAGCAGCTTAGTTCCAGGGAAAGTGGGAGAGCAGTACTTC. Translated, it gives CASSLVPGKVGEQYF.

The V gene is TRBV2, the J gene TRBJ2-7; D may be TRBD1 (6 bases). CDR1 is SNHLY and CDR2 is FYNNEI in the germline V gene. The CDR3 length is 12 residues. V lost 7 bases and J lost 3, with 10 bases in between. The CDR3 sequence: CASKDSNYEQYF. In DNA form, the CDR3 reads TGTGCCAGCAAGGACAGTAACTACGAGCAGTACTTC.

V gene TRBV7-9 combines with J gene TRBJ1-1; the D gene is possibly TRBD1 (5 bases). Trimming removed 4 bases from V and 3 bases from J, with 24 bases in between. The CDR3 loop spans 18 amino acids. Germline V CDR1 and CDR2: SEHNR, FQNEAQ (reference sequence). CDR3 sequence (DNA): TGTGCCAGCAGCTCACTCCCGCTCCCCCCACCGGGGGACACTGAAGCTTTCTTT. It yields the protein CASSSLPLPPPGDTEAFF.

CDR3 sequence reads: CASTEGGALRNQPQHF. The CDR3 coding sequence is TGTGCCAGCACCGAGGGCGGGGCACTTCGCAATCAGCCCCAGCATTTT. J is TRBJ1-5 and V is TRBV2; maybe TRBD1 (5 bases). Trimming removed 7 bases from V and 2 bases from J, with 18 bases in between. Germline assignment: CDR1 SNHLY and CDR2 FYNNEI. This CDR3 comprises 16 residues.

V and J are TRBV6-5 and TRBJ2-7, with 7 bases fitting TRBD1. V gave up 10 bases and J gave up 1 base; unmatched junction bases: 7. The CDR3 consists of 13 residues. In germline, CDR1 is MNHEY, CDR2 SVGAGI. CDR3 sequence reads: CATVRQGSYEQYF. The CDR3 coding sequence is TGTGCCACCGTCCGACAGGGTTCCTACGAGCAGTACTTC.